This T cell receptor beta chain was observed in a study of chemoradiotherapy in HPV16-positive cancers. Study-wide context: Candidate HPV-specific T-cell clones and common TCR motifs came from functional assays in two HPV16-positive patients.

As concerns this clone: Its target is unknown.

Generated by immunoSEQ multiplex PCR, the TCRdb table keeps only in-frame clones and is missing some. The sample records under 20,000 clones, around 74% being singletons. Study-wide results and limits: For HPV16-positive patients, expanding HPV-responsive T cells associated with longer recurrence-free survival.

The CDR3 loop spans 12 amino acids. V was pared by 5 bases and J by 6 bases, with 6 bases of the junction left unmatched. Germline V gene data show CDR1 as SQVTM and CDR2 as ANQGSEA. Sample collection was performed from a patient who underwent chemoradiotherapy. This TCR was sampled from a human donor with HPV-associated anogenital cancer. This chain joins TRBV29-1 and TRBJ1-1, with TRBD1 identical over 7 bases. For the CDR3, the DNA is TGCAGCGTTTATAAGGGGGCCCCTGAAGCTTTCTTT. It translates to CSVYKGAPEAFF.